The entry that follows covers one T cell receptor (beta chain) sequence. The germline V and J ends were trimmed by 6 bases and 0 bases, with 11 bases remaining between them. Germline CDR1 MGHDK, CDR2 SYGVNS. This CDR3 comprises 14 residues. This sample is part of a study of untreated major depressive disorder. Controls scored 5 or less on a depressive symptom inventory and never had mood disorders. Thawed PBMCs underwent magnetic negative selection for CD4+ T cells. Clones were read by immunoSEQ multiplex PCR, and TCRdb kept only the in-frame ones, dropping some. The sample comprises 21,000 or so clones, over 75% of which are singletons, and just over 5% rests with the top ten.

This receptor was taken from a woman aged 25 to 39 in good health. Specimen: CD4+ T cells from PBMCs. V gene TRBV25-1 combines with J gene TRBJ1-1; TRBD1 might be the D (6 bases). This CDR3 is CASRPQGLNTEAFF. For the CDR3, the DNA is TGTGCCAGCAGACCACAGGGATTGAACACTGAAGCTTTCTTT.